The 17 T cell receptor beta chains in this list originate from one sample, sequenced in a study of blood T cell repertoires in COVID-19. The repertoire was sequenced with immunoSEQ multiplex PCR; TCRdb's copy has only in-frame clones and lacks some. This table has 190,000 or so clones, 80% to 90% appearing once. The sample was PBMCs or T cells enriched from blood (not recorded which). The receptors derive from a man in his forties who had recovered from COVID-19.

This clone showed up just a few times. The chain uses TRBV29-1 and TRBJ2-3; 8 bases agree with TRBD2. CDR1 SQVTM and CDR2 ANQGSEA come from the germline V gene. V lost 6 bases and J lost 4; bases outside the gene matches: 15. The CDR3 covers 16 residues. CDR3 coding DNA: TGCAGCGTGCCAAAGGCGGAGCGGGGGCCGCCAGATACGCAGTATTTT. Residues: CSVPKAERGPPDTQYF.

This rearrangement joins TRBV9 to TRBJ1-2; D is undetermined. The CDR3 has 14 amino acids. With 0 bases removed from V and 4 bases from J, the gap between germline ends came to 10 bases. Germline-derived CDR1 and CDR2 are SGDLS and YYNGEE. The CDR3 reads CASSVGPIAYGYTF. The CDR3 nucleotides are TGTGCCAGCAGCGTAGGGCCAATTGCCTATGGCTACACCTTC.

This chain joins TRBV4-1 and TRBJ1-2; D is ambiguous. CDR1 is MGHRA, CDR2 YSYEKL, per germline. Trimming pared 5 bases from V and 7 bases from J, leaving 14 bases between. The CDR3 consists of 13 residues. CDR3 nucleotides: TGCGCCAGCAGCTCAAGCGGGTTGAGTGGCTACACCTTC. Protein: CASSSSGLSGYTF.

This chain uses TRBV4-1 with TRBJ1-1; possible D gene TRBD1, 5 bases. The V and J ends lost 1 base and 1 base respectively, with 10 bases between them. This CDR3 is 15 amino acids long. Germline-derived CDR1 and CDR2 are MGHRA and YSYEKL. CDR3 DNA sequence: TGCGCCAGCAGCCAAGCTCGGGGGGGGAACACTGAAGCTTTCTTT. Residues: CASSQARGGNTEAFF.

This rearrangement joins TRBV6-5 to TRBJ1-2; D is uncertain. The CDR3 totals 15 residues. Between the trimmed V and J ends, which lost 0 bases and 2 bases, there was a span of 10 bases. Per the germline V gene, CDR1 is MNHEY and CDR2 is SVGAGI. The DNA of the CDR3 is TGTGCCAGCAGTTACTCGTCGGCCGGGAACTATGGCTACACCTTC. Protein: CASSYSSAGNYGYTF.

Many counts were recorded for this clone. The chain uses TRBV11-1 and TRBJ2-3; 9 bases line up with TRBD2. Germline V gives CDR1 SGHAT, CDR2 FQDESV (reference sequence). The CDR3 spans 16 residues. V dropped 0 bases and J dropped 5; count of bases not matched to a gene: 6. The CDR3 here is CASSLARGGAGDTQYF. DNA for the CDR3: TGTGCCAGCAGCTTAGCGCGCGGGGGGGCCGGAGATACGCAGTATTTT.

The gene calls are TRBV7-2 and TRBJ1-3; TRBD1 agrees at 8 bases. The CDR3 loop spans 16 amino acids. J lost 3 bases, V lost 3 bases, and 7 bases had no gene match. Germline V gene data show CDR1 as SGHTA and CDR2 as FQGNSA. The CDR3, as DNA: TGTGCCAGCAGCTTTCCAGGGGGCGCGGGTGGAAACACCATATATTTT. It encodes CASSFPGGAGGNTIYF.

The CDR3 nucleotides read TGTGCCAGCAGTCCGGGACAGGGGGCTGCTAGCAATCAGCCCCAGCATTTT. Residues: CASSPGQGAASNQPQHF. The V gene is TRBV27, the J gene TRBJ1-5, with 12 nucleotides matching TRBD1. V shed 5 bases and J 0 bases; nucleotides not matched to a gene: 5. Looked up from germline, CDR1 is MNHEY and CDR2 is SMNVEV (reference sequence). The CDR3 length is 17 residues.

This chain uses TRBV5-4 with TRBJ2-3; 8 bases map to TRBD2. J lost 4 bases, V lost 0 bases, and 7 bases had no gene match. Germline-derived CDR1 and CDR2 are SGHNT and YYREEE (reference sequence). The CDR3 is 16 residues long. Written as DNA, the CDR3 is TGTGCCAGCAGCTTGGTTGGGACTAGGGGCCCAGATACGCAGTATTTT. Translation: CASSLVGTRGPDTQYF.

This clone occurred once. The rearrangement uses TRBV27 and TRBJ1-4; 7 bases match TRBD1. The CDR3 contains 15 residues. Germline V CDR1 and CDR2: MNHEY, SMNVEV (reference sequence). Unmatched junction bases numbered 11, after V lost 5 bases and J lost 8 bases. The CDR3 DNA sequence: TGTGCCAGCAGTCCTGAGGACAGGCTAGGGGAAAAACTGTTTTTT. As protein: CASSPEDRLGEKLFF.

The chain couples TRBV13 to TRBJ2-7; D is unclear. From germline, CDR1 is PRHDT and CDR2 FYEKMQ (reference sequence). V was cut by 2 bases and J by 3 bases, with 11 bases left in between. The CDR3 is made up of 14 amino acids. CDR3: CASSLTVLGYEQYF. CDR3 nucleotide sequence: TGTGCCAGCAGCTTAACGGTCCTAGGCTACGAGCAGTACTTC.

V is TRBV7-3 and J is TRBJ2-7; TRBD2 matches 7 bases. The CDR3 runs to 15 residues. CDR1 SGHTA and CDR2 FQGTGA come from the germline V gene. Trimming took 5 bases from V and 0 from J; bases not matched to a gene: 7. The CDR3 loop is CASSPQTGGSYEQYF. The DNA of the CDR3 is TGTGCCAGCAGCCCCCAAACGGGGGGCTCCTACGAGCAGTACTTC.

The chain links TRBV6-5 to TRBJ2-7, with D possibly TRBD1 on 5 matching bases. CDR3 length: 14 residues. The V and J ends lost 6 bases and 2 bases respectively, with 14 bases between them. CDR1 and CDR2 (germline): MNHEY, SVGAGI. The CDR3 coding sequence is TGTGCCAGCAGAGATCAGGGCAGGGCCTACGAGCAGTACTTC. Protein product: CASRDQGRAYEQYF.

The chain uses TRBV12-3 or TRBV12-4 and TRBJ2-1; a weak D match, TRBD2 (6 bases). The CDR3 spans 12 residues. Trimming took 4 bases from V and 9 from J, leaving 10 bases between them. The CDR3 nucleotides read TGTGCCAGCAGTTCCACTAGCCCTGAGCAGTTCTTC. Translation gives CASSSTSPEQFF.

The chain employs TRBV5-1 and TRBJ2-3, with TRBD2 as a possible D gene (5 bases). The ends were cut back, 3 bases at V and 1 base at J, with 9 bases in the middle. This CDR3 has 14 amino acids. The germline V gene has CDR1 SGHRS and CDR2 YFSETQ. The CDR3 DNA sequence: TGCGCCAGCAGCTCTTCCGGGGGCACAGATACGCAGTATTTT. Protein product: CASSSSGGTDTQYF.

This clone was seen once. V is TRBV2 and J is TRBJ2-4; D not resolved. The germline gives CDR1 SNHLY, CDR2 FYNNEI. Trimming stripped 3 bases from V and 15 bases from J, with 15 bases between. The CDR3 contains 12 residues. CDR3 coding DNA: TGTGCCAGCAGTGATCTCCAGCTCTCGGGGTACTTC. Amino acid sequence: CASSDLQLSGYF.

The J gene is TRBJ2-5, the V gene TRBV29-1; no firm D call. The CDR3 runs to 12 residues. V shed 2 bases and J shed 3 bases, with 7 bases lying between them. Germline V lookup: CDR1 SQVTM, CDR2 ANQGSEA. CDR3 residues: CSVEHLEETQYF. The DNA of the CDR3 is TGCAGCGTTGAACATCTAGAAGAGACCCAGTACTTC.